What follows is one T cell receptor (beta chain) and its context. The antigen it recognizes is unknown. Base qualities were left out, and no much larger clone turns up one base away. CDR1 and CDR2 are read off the germline V gene as SGHRS and YFSETQ. The CDR3, cysteine through phenylalanine, is 16 amino acids long. The sequence is cut down to CDR3 DNA, 48 bases in frame from base 1. V sheds 4 bases and J sheds 0 bases, leaving 13 bases between their ends. These data originate in a study of shared clonotypes between healthy human individuals (TCRdb year 2020). Describing the broader study: A couple of women and a few men aged 18 to 49 years were included in the cohort. Between about 0.94 and 10 billion PBMCs per donor were obtained by leukapheresis. To estimate repertoire size and how much clonotypes are shared between individuals, the study performed deep sequencing of blood TCR repertoires from 4 to 6 healthy adults. To increase sequencing depth and limit assay-specific biases, different laboratories used diverse techniques to prepare libraries and sequence TCR repertoires. For each donor, three plates each were used for CD4 naive and CD4 memory, two plates were used for CD8 naive, and one plate was used for CD8 memory. The paper as a whole reports these results and caveats: When a few donors were compared, the shared fraction of clonotypes was 5% to 6.5% for naive CD4, 3.5% to 4% for naive CD8, roughly 2.5% for memory CD4, and about 0.36% for memory CD8. Sampling was limited to blood, and TCR repertoires in tissue likely differ from TCR repertoires in blood. Higher generation probabilities were observed for clonotypes shared by all four sorted-subset donors than for non-shared clonotypes. Naive subsets generally had larger estimated clonotype richness than memory subsets. Even with the large sequencing depth, rarefaction of the sorted-subset datasets indicated that sequencing was incomplete. The genetic and exposure-history diversity represented was limited by the small number of donors. Pairwise subsampling led to the expectation that sequencing depth would affect the degree of clonotype sharing among donors.

Using the deep immunoSEQ assay, TCR CDR3 regions were amplified from genomic DNA by multiplex PCR. Genomic DNA extracted from each cell subset was distributed evenly over all wells of several immunoSEQ 96-well plates, and each plate served as one replicate. For sorted subsets, each replicate PCR was loaded with roughly 200 ng genomic DNA, equivalent to 32,000 or so T cell genomes. Purified libraries were quantified with a Qubit 3.0 fluorometer, sized on a Bioanalyzer 2100, and re-quantified with the KAPA Library Quantification kit. Each immunoSEQ 96-well plate was sequenced on its own single-read 150-cycle Illumina NextSeq 550 flow cell. The study's processing was this. The immunoSEQ output contained only junctional sequences without quality scores, so filtering could not match that applied to full-length reads. To assign V/J genes and CDR3, sequences were annotated against IMGT germline references using PyIR, a Python wrapper for IgBLAST v1.9. Reads were filtered out if the reads had weak V/J assignments (E-value above 1e-6), no CDR3, stop codons, out-of-frame junctions, or ambiguous translated residues. A V3J clonotype was defined by an identical inferred V gene, J gene, and CDR3 amino acid sequence. Percentage overlap between repertoires was computed as shared unique clonotypes divided by the size of the smaller repertoire. Richness of each repertoire was evaluated using RTK rarefaction, the Chao1 estimator, and Recon v2.1 estimates of unobserved clonotypes. For all TCRbeta clonotypes obtained by the gDNA method from several donors, generation probabilities were computed with OLGA. Drawn from immuneACCESS, this table holds only the in-frame rearrangements with V and J called that TCRdb kept. Clones are partly lost; checked studies trace under half to an unresolved V gene and leave the rest unexplained. That table supplies the V and J calls and clone size; D and trimming were determined from the DNA. The sample data list hundreds of thousands of clones, and around 72% of these were observed just once. Approximately 1.8% of the sample goes to the ten largest clones.

The donors were healthy, HIV-negative adults who had no recently reported acute infections or vaccinations. All donors were Caucasian adults living in Nashville, Tennessee, USA. CD4+ T cells were enriched through magnetic negative selection, after which naive cells were positively selected on CD45RA and the remaining negative fraction served as the memory subset. Blood was obtained by leukapheresis, after which PBMCs were separated by Ficoll-Histopaque density gradient centrifugation and cryopreserved in liquid nitrogen vapor phase. Purity and quantity of every magnetically sorted T cell population were checked by analytical flow cytometry. Genomic DNA was isolated from each sorted fraction and quantified by UV absorbance on a Nanodrop 2000c.

Sequences were obtained from memory CD4+ T cells sorted from blood. The sample's cell subset or site, from its label and the paper: CD45RA-negative fraction. This sequence was found in a woman under 40 in good health. The rearrangement combines TRBV5-1 with TRBJ2-2; the D gene may be TRBD1 or TRBD2, since each aligns over 5 bases. The nucleotides are TGCGCCAGCAGCGAGACGAGGGGATCGAACACCGGGGAGCTGTTTTTT. Its protein reads: CASSETRGSNTGELFF.